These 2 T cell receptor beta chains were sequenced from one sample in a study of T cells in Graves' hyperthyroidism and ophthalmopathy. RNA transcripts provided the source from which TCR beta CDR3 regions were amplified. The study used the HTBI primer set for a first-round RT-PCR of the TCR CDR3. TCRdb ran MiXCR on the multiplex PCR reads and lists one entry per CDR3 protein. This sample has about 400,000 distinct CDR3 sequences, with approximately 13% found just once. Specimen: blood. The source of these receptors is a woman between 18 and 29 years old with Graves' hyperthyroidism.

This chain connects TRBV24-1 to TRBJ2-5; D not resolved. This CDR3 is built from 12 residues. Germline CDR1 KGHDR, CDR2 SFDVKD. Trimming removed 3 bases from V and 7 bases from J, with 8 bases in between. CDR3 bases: TGTGCCACCAGTGATGCCCCCCCGACCCAGTACTTC. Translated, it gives CATSDAPPTQYF.

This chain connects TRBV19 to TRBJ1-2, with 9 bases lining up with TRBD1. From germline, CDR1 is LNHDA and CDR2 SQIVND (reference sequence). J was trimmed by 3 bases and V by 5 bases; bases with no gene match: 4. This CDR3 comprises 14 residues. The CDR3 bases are TGTGCCAGTAGTCCAGACAGGGGGTACTATGGCTACACCTTC. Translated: CASSPDRGYYGYTF.